The 30 T cell receptor beta chains listed next were all sequenced from one sample in a study of OX40 agonist ivuxolimab in advanced cancers. Sequencing was performed with immunoSEQ multiplex PCR; in TCRdb, only in-frame clones are kept and a portion is missing. Of 46,000 or so clones in the sample, 75% to 80% were seen once. The sample in question was CD4+ or CD8+ T cells sorted from blood, obtained in a trial of the OX40 agonist ivuxolimab. All receptors derive from an adult with an advanced solid tumor such as melanoma, head and neck, liver or kidney cancer.

CDR3 nucleotides: TGCGCCAGCAGCCCTTCCACCGGACGGGGGACCGAAGGCTACACCTTC. This codes for CASSPSTGRGTEGYTF. V usage is TRBV5-1 and J usage is TRBJ1-2; a possible D gene is TRBD1 (5 bases). This CDR3 has 16 residues. The V and J ends lost 4 bases and 8 bases respectively, with 24 bases between them. Per the germline V gene, CDR1 is SGHRS and CDR2 is YFSETQ.

The J gene is TRBJ2-7, the V gene TRBV7-9; TRBD2 matches at 10 bases. With 6 bases clipped from V and 1 base from J, the junction kept 9 bases outside the gene matches. The CDR3 is 16 amino acids. Germline V gene lookup returns CDR1 SEHNR and CDR2 FQNEAQ (reference sequence). The DNA for the CDR3 is TGTGCCAGCAGTCCGATAAGCGGGAGGGAGTCCTACGAGCAGTACTTC. Encoded protein: CASSPISGRESYEQYF.

The chain carries TRBV7-3 and TRBJ1-1; unclear D gene. The CDR3 totals 14 residues. The V gene lost 2 bases and the J gene lost 4 bases, with 11 bases spanning the gap. Germline loops: CDR1 SGHTA, CDR2 FQGTGA. The CDR3 region has the DNA TGTGCCAGCAGCTTAGAAGGCGCAATCACTGAAGCTTTCTTT. Translation gives CASSLEGAITEAFF.

CDR3 loop: CATDSGAANEQFF. CDR3 coding DNA: TGTGCCACCGATTCCGGGGCTGCTAATGAGCAGTTCTTC. The chain links TRBV2 to TRBJ2-1; perhaps D is TRBD1 or TRBD2 (5 bases each). Deletions cut 10 bases from V and 7 bases from J, with 17 bases between. Germline CDR1 is SNHLY and CDR2 is FYNNEI. The CDR3 runs to 13 residues.

The rearrangement links TRBV28 to TRBJ1-1; 7 nucleotides align to TRBD1. Germline CDR1 and CDR2: MDHEN and SYDVKM. This CDR3 comprises 15 residues. J lost 8 bases, V lost 3 bases, and 12 bases had no gene match. CDR3 loop: CASSFRDSWGVEAFF. The CDR3 coding sequence is TGTGCCAGCAGTTTCCGGGACAGCTGGGGAGTAGAAGCTTTCTTT.

V and J are TRBV7-9 and TRBJ2-5; TRBD2 agrees at 7 bases. Germline trimming cut 6 bases from V and 5 bases from J; bases unmatched to any gene: 12. This CDR3 region has 15 residues. CDR1 and CDR2 from the germline V gene are SEHNR and FQNEAQ (reference sequence). The CDR3 spells CASSRSGVRFETQYF. DNA of the CDR3: TGTGCCAGCAGTCGAAGCGGGGTCCGGTTTGAGACCCAGTACTTC. The complete variable domain, with remaining parts taken from reference TRBV7-9 and TRBJ2-5, reads DTGVSQNPRHKITKRGQNVTFRCDPISEHNRLYWYRQTLGQGPEFLTYFQNEAQLEKSRLLSDRFSAERPKGSFSTLEIQRTEQGDSAMYLCASSRSGVRFETQYFGPGTRLLVL.

This clone was seen more than once but under ten times. The chain has TRBV28 and TRBJ2-2, with a weak D call TRBD1 (6 bases). This CDR3 spans 15 amino acids. V was shortened by 6 bases and J by 1 base, with 12 bases between the two germline ends. CDR1 MDHEN and CDR2 SYDVKM come from the germline V gene. The CDR3 DNA is TGTGCCAGCAGGAGACCGGGACAGAACACCGGGGAGCTGTTTTTT. Protein: CASRRPGQNTGELFF. Full variable domain (outside the CDR3, taken from reference TRBV28 and TRBJ2-2): DVKVTQSSRYLVKRTGEKVFLECVQDMDHENMFWYRQDPGLGLRLIYFSYDVKMKEKGDIPEGYSVSREKKERFSLILESASTNQTSMYLCASRRPGQNTGELFFGEGSRLTVL.

The CDR3 DNA follows: TGTGCCAGCAGCGCGGGACATTGGGATCAGCCCCAGCATTTT. As protein: CASSAGHWDQPQHF. The chain has TRBV9 and TRBJ1-5; TRBD1 might be the D (6 bases). V dropped 3 bases and J dropped 5 bases, with 12 bases sitting between them. Germline V gene lookup returns CDR1 SGDLS and CDR2 YYNGEE. The CDR3 runs to 14 residues.

The chain recombines TRBV29-1 with TRBJ2-3; 12 bases match TRBD2. CDR3 length: 14 amino acids. The germline V gene encodes CDR1 SQVTM and CDR2 ANQGSEA. CDR3 amino acids: CSIYLAGGEDTQYF. Written as DNA, the CDR3 is TGCAGTATATACCTAGCGGGAGGGGAAGATACGCAGTATTTT.

This clone turned up a few times. The chain uses TRBV6-1 and TRBJ1-4; a weak D match, TRBD1 (6 bases). The germline V and J ends were trimmed by 6 bases and 6 bases, with 14 bases remaining between them. Germline lookup yields CDR1 MNHNS and CDR2 SASEGT. The CDR3 runs 14 residues. CDR3 amino acids: CASRGQGWDEKLFF. For the CDR3, the DNA is TGTGCCAGCAGGGGACAAGGGTGGGATGAAAAACTGTTTTTT.

This chain joins TRBV6-5 and TRBJ1-2, with D perhaps matching TRBD1 (5 bases). CDR3 length: 11 residues. V lost 2 bases, J lost 8 bases, and 6 bases lay in between. Germline lookup yields CDR1 MNHEY and CDR2 SVGAGI. The CDR3 protein is CASSYRGGYTF. DNA for the CDR3: TGTGCCAGCAGTTACAGGGGCGGCTACACCTTC.

This chain joins TRBV4-2 and TRBJ1-3; no firm D call. The V gene's germline CDR1 is LGHNA and CDR2 YNFKEQ. V was clipped by 0 bases and J by 0 bases, with 12 bases between them. CDR3 length equals 17 residues. The CDR3 nucleotides are TGTGCCAGCAGCCAAGATAACATGAAGAGCTCTGGAAACACCATATATTTT. This sequence encodes CASSQDNMKSSGNTIYF.

The V and J genes are TRBV2 and TRBJ2-5, with 16 bases matching TRBD2. V lost 10 bases and J lost 4; bases outside the gene matches: 9. This CDR3 has 16 amino acids. Germline V gene lookup returns CDR1 SNHLY and CDR2 FYNNEI. DNA of the CDR3: TGTGCCACCACGAGGGGACTAGCGGGAGGGACAGAGACCCAGTACTTC. Its protein is CATTRGLAGGTETQYF. The complete variable domain, with remaining parts taken from reference TRBV2 and TRBJ2-5, reads EPEVTQTPSHQVTQMGQEVILRCVPISNHLYFYWYRQILGQKVEFLVSFYNNEISEKSEIFDDQFSVERPDGSNFTLKIRSTKLEDSAMYFCATTRGLAGGTETQYFGPGTRLLVL.

This rearrangement joins TRBV2 to TRBJ2-7; D is unclear. This CDR3 contains 14 residues. Germline V lookup: CDR1 SNHLY, CDR2 FYNNEI. Trimming stripped 5 bases from V and 3 bases from J, with 14 bases between. The CDR3 DNA reads TGTGCCAGCAGTCGTTCGCAGCAGATCTACGAGCAGTACTTC. Its translation is CASSRSQQIYEQYF.

The V gene is TRBV7-9, the J gene TRBJ1-1; D is unclear. With 10 bases removed from V and 5 bases from J, the gap between germline ends came to 11 bases. Germline lookup yields CDR1 SEHNR and CDR2 FQNEAQ (reference sequence). CDR3 size: 11 residues. DNA of the CDR3: TGTGCCATTTACTGGGTTACTGAAGCTTTCTTT. It yields the protein CAIYWVTEAFF. The full variable domain, in which reference TRBV7-9 and TRBJ1-1 provide the parts outside the CDR3, is DTGVSQNPRHKITKRGQNVTFRCDPISEHNRLYWYRQTLGQGPEFLTYFQNEAQLEKSRLLSDRFSAERPKGSFSTLEIQRTEQGDSAMYLCAIYWVTEAFFGQGTRLTVV.

The rearrangement joins TRBV23-1 to TRBJ2-1; D is unresolved. TRBV23-1 falls under the ORF class, with uncertain function. V lost 0 bases and J 6 bases, leaving 9 bases between the germline ends. There are 14 residues in the CDR3. This CDR3 reads CASSQSITCNEQFF. The CDR3 region has the DNA TGCGCCAGCAGTCAATCGATTACGTGCAATGAGCAGTTCTTC.

This clone was seen only once. The V gene is TRBV18, the J gene TRBJ2-5; D is undetermined. Per germline, CDR1 KGHSH and CDR2 LQKENI. The CDR3 runs 14 residues. Trimming took off 2 bases at V and 5 bases at J, with 12 bases between the two ends. Here the CDR3 reads CASSPSKGVETQYF. CDR3 nucleotides: TGTGCCAGCTCACCATCGAAAGGAGTGGAGACCCAGTACTTC.

The chain links TRBV7-8 to TRBJ2-7, with no clear D. The CDR3 is 16 residues long. V lost 1 base to trimming and J lost 2 bases, with 15 bases between them. Germline lookup yields CDR1 SGHVS and CDR2 FQNEAQ. The CDR3 DNA reads as TGTGCCAGCAGCTTAGGCTTCCGTAGAAGAACCTACGAGCAGTACTTC. Its protein product is CASSLGFRRRTYEQYF.

The chain combines TRBV27 with TRBJ2-3, with TRBD1 matching over 10 bases. Germline CDR1 and CDR2: MNHEY and SMNVEV (reference sequence). V lost 10 bases, J lost 6 bases, and 10 bases stayed unmatched. The CDR3 loop spans 14 amino acids. In DNA form, the CDR3 reads TGTGCCACCAGGACAGGGGGAACGTGGGATACGCAGTATTTT. This encodes CATRTGGTWDTQYF.

The chain couples TRBV7-2 to TRBJ1-3, with a tentative D call TRBD1 (5 bases). The germline CDR1 and CDR2 sequences are SGHTA and FQGNSA. The CDR3 sequence is 15 residues long. The V end lost 4 bases, the J end lost 0 bases, and 10 bases lay between the germline ends. CDR3 loop: CASSSHRFSGNTIYF. The CDR3 nucleotides are TGTGCCAGCAGCTCCCACAGGTTCTCTGGAAACACCATATATTTT.

The chain employs TRBV2 and TRBJ2-7; 11 bases line up with TRBD1. Unmatched junction bases numbered 11, after V lost 4 bases and J lost 6 bases. This CDR3 is 16 amino acids long. Germline V gives CDR1 SNHLY, CDR2 FYNNEI. In DNA, the CDR3 is TGTGCCAGCAGTGCCTCCAGGACAGGGGGCGCCGGCGAGCAGTACTTC. Translating gives CASSASRTGGAGEQYF.

Remarks on this clone: Compared with germline, one end of the junction differs, possibly owing to a read error. The same CDR3 can be traced to other DNA sequences in this sample. The V gene is TRBV5-5, the J gene TRBJ2-6; 8 nucleotides align to TRBD1. The CDR3 is made up of 18 amino acids. The germline V gene encodes CDR1 SGHKS and CDR2 YYEKEE (reference sequence). The CDR3 here is CASSVAGQGISGANVLTF. The CDR3 bases are TGTGCCAGCAGCGTAGCCGGACAGGGAATATCCGGGGCCAACGTCCTGACCTTC.

The rearrangement joins TRBV5-1 to TRBJ1-1; D gene uncertain. The ends were cut back, 2 bases at V and 3 bases at J, with 8 bases in the middle. Germline V lookup: CDR1 SGHRS, CDR2 YFSETQ. The length of the CDR3 is 13 residues. The CDR3 loop is CASSFKGDTEAFF. CDR3 in DNA: TGCGCCAGCAGCTTCAAGGGTGACACTGAAGCTTTCTTT.

The rearrangement joins TRBV28 to TRBJ1-5, with D uncertain. Germline-derived CDR1 and CDR2 are MDHEN and SYDVKM. CDR3 length: 14 residues. V was clipped by 3 bases and J by 2 bases, with 8 bases between them. As DNA, the CDR3 is TGTGCCAGCAGTTTTTCATTTGGCAATCAGCCCCAGCATTTT. It codes for CASSFSFGNQPQHF.

The chain is built from TRBV5-4 and TRBJ2-3, with 7 positions matching TRBD2. The CDR3 sequence is 17 residues long. The trim removed 0 bases at V and 0 bases at J, leaving 7 bases unmatched. Germline V CDR1 and CDR2: SGHNT, YYREEE (reference sequence). CDR3: CASSLAMLGGSTDTQYF. CDR3 DNA sequence: TGTGCCAGCAGCTTGGCCATGTTGGGGGGGAGCACAGATACGCAGTATTTT.

The chain joins TRBV5-1 to TRBJ2-2; possibly TRBD2 for D (5 bases). Germline values: CDR1 SGHRS, CDR2 YFSETQ. The CDR3 loop spans 20 amino acids. Trimming took 4 bases from V and 2 from J, leaving 27 bases between them. The CDR3 loop reads CASSPTRRGLPNPNTGELFF. Written as DNA, the CDR3 is TGCGCCAGCAGCCCGACCCGCCGAGGACTGCCGAACCCTAACACCGGGGAGCTGTTTTTT.

The chain joins TRBV5-1 to TRBJ2-1; TRBD2 aligns across 8 bases. There are 15 residues in the CDR3. The trim removed 5 bases at V and 4 bases at J, leaving 8 bases unmatched. Germline assignment: CDR1 SGHRS and CDR2 YFSETQ. Here the CDR3 reads CASRLAGTRYNEQFF. Here the CDR3 DNA reads TGCGCCAGCAGATTAGCGGGGACCAGGTACAATGAGCAGTTCTTC.

This sequence joins TRBV7-6 and TRBJ2-3, with D perhaps TRBD1 (5 bases). Trimming took 3 bases from V and 4 from J, leaving 17 bases between them. This CDR3 has 16 amino acids. Germline values: CDR1 SGHVS, CDR2 FNYEAQ. CDR3 bases: TGTGCCAGCAGCTTGAACAGGATGGGAAGTTCAGATACGCAGTATTTT. Its protein product is CASSLNRMGSSDTQYF.

This clone was detected only a few times. The CDR3 reads CASSPILTPSSGNTIYF. CDR3 bases: TGTGCCAGCTCACCAATCTTAACTCCGAGCTCTGGAAACACCATATATTTT. The chain has TRBV18 and TRBJ1-3; no firm D call. CDR3 size: 17 residues. Germline-derived CDR1 and CDR2 are KGHSH and LQKENI. V lost 2 bases and J 0 bases, leaving 14 bases between the germline ends.

The chain couples TRBV28 to TRBJ2-7, with D perhaps matching TRBD1 (5 bases). The CDR3 has 14 residues. Germline V gives CDR1 MDHEN, CDR2 SYDVKM. The V end lost 7 bases, the J end lost 2 bases, and 15 bases lay between the germline ends. The CDR3 bases are TGTGCCAGCACTCTAGGGGTGATAGCCTACGAGCAGTACTTC. Translated: CASTLGVIAYEQYF.